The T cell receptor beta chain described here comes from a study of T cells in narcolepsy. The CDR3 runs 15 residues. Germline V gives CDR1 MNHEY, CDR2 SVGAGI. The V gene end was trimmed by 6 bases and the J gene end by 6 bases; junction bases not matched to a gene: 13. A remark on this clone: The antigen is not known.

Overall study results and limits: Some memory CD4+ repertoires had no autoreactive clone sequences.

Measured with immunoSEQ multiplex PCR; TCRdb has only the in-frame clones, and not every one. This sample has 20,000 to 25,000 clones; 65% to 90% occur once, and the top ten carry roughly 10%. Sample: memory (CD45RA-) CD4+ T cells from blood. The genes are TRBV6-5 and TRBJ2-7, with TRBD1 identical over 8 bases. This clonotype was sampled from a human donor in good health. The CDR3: CASRNRQGISGEQYF. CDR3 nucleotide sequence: TGTGCCAGCAGGAACCGACAGGGGATCTCGGGCGAGCAGTACTTC.